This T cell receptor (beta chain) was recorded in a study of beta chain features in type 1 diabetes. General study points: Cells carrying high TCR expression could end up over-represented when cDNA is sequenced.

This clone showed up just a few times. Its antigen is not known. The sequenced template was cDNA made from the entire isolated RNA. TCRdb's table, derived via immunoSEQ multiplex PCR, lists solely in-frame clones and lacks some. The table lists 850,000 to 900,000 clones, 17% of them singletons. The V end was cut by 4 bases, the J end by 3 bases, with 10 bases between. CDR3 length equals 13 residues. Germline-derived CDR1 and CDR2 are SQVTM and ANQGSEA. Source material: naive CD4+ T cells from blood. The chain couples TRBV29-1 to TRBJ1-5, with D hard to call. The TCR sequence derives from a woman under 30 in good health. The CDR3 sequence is CSVVWGLNQPQHF. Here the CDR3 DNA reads TGCAGCGTTGTCTGGGGTCTCAATCAGCCCCAGCATTTT. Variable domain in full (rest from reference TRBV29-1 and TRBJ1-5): SAVISQKPSRDICQRGTSLTIQCQVDSQVTMMFWYRQQPGQSLTLIATANQGSEATYESGFVIDKFPISRPNLTFSTLTVSNMSPEDSSIYLCSVVWGLNQPQHFGDGTRLSIL.